This T cell receptor (beta chain) was recorded in a study of T-cell reconstitution after alpha-beta-depleted transplantation in children. CDR1 SGDLS and CDR2 YYNGEE come from the germline V gene. This CDR3 contains 13 residues. V was shortened by 6 bases and J by 2 bases, with 11 bases between the two germline ends. A TCRbeta library incorporating unique molecular identifiers was prepared. MiXCR was run by TCRdb on the PCR reads, yielding one entry per CDR3 protein. The sample yields approximately 490,000 distinct CDR3 sequences, around 13% seen once. The material was PBMCs from the stem cell graft donor, obtained from the stem cell graft. This chain links TRBV9 with TRBJ1-2; D uncertain. The TCR originated in a human donor who donated a stem cell graft to a child with combined immunodeficiency. The CDR3 spells CASTLSGNYGYTF. The CDR3, as DNA: TGTGCCAGCACACTATCGGGGAACTATGGCTACACCTTC.